This T cell receptor (beta chain) is from a study of T cells in Graves' hyperthyroidism and ophthalmopathy (dated 2019 in TCRdb). About the study as a whole: Peripheral blood samples were taken at initial diagnosis, before any treatment was given. According to the paper, TCR Vbeta CDR3 sequencing was carried out on more than 120 peripheral blood samples, which came from 40 to 45 ophthalmopathy, fewer than 80 hyperthyroidism and 17 progressor patients. The study also compared thyroid tissue and blood T-cell repertoires from more than 5 Graves' hyperthyroidism patients. Following sampling, methimazole starting at 30 mg daily was given to hyperthyroidism patients, and high-dose intravenous methylprednisolone was given to ophthalmopathy patients. For training and testing, the 100 or so patients in the discovery cohort were randomly divided in a 7:3 ratio. A discovery cohort of roughly 100 patients, 43 with Graves' ophthalmopathy and approximately 57 with stable Graves' hyperthyroidism, was used to find distinguishing TCR V-J signatures. Prospective prediction of ophthalmopathy was tested in an independent validation cohort consisting of 18 hyperthyroidism patients and over 15 patients who later progressed to ophthalmopathy.

On this clonotype: Its antigen remains unidentified. Base qualities are not at hand, and no much larger clone is one base apart.

The hyperthyroidism patients were between 18 and 65 years old and newly diagnosed, with a disease duration of less than 2 months. Exclusion was applied to patients with uncontrolled infections, other autoimmune diseases, pregnancy or lactation. Diagnoses were established on the basis of clinical symptoms, serum thyroxine and TRAb, thyroid ultrasound, and orbital computed tomography. Blood from progressor patients was drawn when they were first diagnosed with hyperthyroidism, before any ophthalmopathy symptoms appeared. PBMCs were isolated from around 10 ml of fresh peripheral blood by Ficoll-Paque density gradient centrifugation. Patients classed as progressors first received a Graves' hyperthyroidism diagnosis and then went on to develop ophthalmopathy during follow-up. Total RNA was extracted using Trizol reagent, and RNA quality was assessed on an Agilent 2100 Bioanalyzer. General study outcomes and caveats: In validation, progression to ophthalmopathy was predicted by the model with approximately 67% sensitivity and about 72% specificity, a median of about 6.8 months before onset. A 13 V-J signature model separated ophthalmopathy from stable hyperthyroidism, with approximately 86% sensitivity and 81.08% specificity in cross-validation and 80%/75% in testing. Blood samples also contained most of the expanded thyroid clonotypes (frequency above 0.001), which suggests that blood repertoires may reflect thyroid immune responses. No statistical method was used to fix the sample size in advance, and group allocation was not hidden from the investigators.

Clipping removes 6 bases from V and 5 bases from J, with 9 as the unmatched junction base count. Per the germline V gene, MDHEN is the CDR1 and SYDVKM is the CDR2. Measured from the cysteine to the phenylalanine, the CDR3 is 14 residues long. Only CDR3 DNA remains: 42 bases, in frame from the first base. Amplification of TCR beta CDR3 regions was carried out from RNA transcripts. The TCR CDR3 was subjected to a first round of RT-PCR using the HTBI primer set and the Qiagen OneStep RT-PCR kit. Libraries were constructed in a second round of multiplex PCR, after which size selection and purification were carried out. Libraries were sequenced paired-end with 100 bp reads on an Illumina HiSeq2000. The source study handled its data this way. Raw data were processed with SOAPnuke, discarding reads with adapters, uncalled bases, mean Phred below 15, or no exact constant-primer or identifier match. High-quality paired reads were merged with COPE v1.2.5, and unique nucleotide sequences were defined as clonotypes. MiTCR v1.1 was used to align the clonotypes against IMGT TRBV, TRBD and TRBJ reference segments. Analysis was restricted to V-J combinations with a frequency above 0.0001, which covered about 99% of repertoires. A TCS score was defined as the ratio between F50 (clonal expansion) and ExV (chaos), using BLOSUM62-based TCRdist between CDR3 peptides within each V-J. Welch's t-statistics and random forest reduced 500 to 550 V-J features to 13, which were used in a naive Bayes classifier (R e1071). In-frame beta chains were kept once TCRdb had trimmed the public reads at Q25 with fastp and called clones with MiXCR. Merged by CDR3 protein, the rows form single entries marked with the most common genes and DNA. The V and J calls and clone size are TCRdb's, not the authors'. Across this sample there are some 600,000 distinct CDR3 sequences, with 14% seen only once. 4.5% to 6% of the sample goes to the ten largest clones.

The chain was built from TRBV28 and TRBJ1-2, with 7 central nucleotides matching TRBD1. The TCR comes from a woman under 40 with Graves' hyperthyroidism that later progressed to Graves' ophthalmopathy. Sequenced input: blood. The CDR3 has the sequence CASSQEGARYGYTF. The nucleotides read TGTGCCAGCAGCCAAGAGGGGGCTCGGTATGGCTACACCTTC.